A single T cell receptor (beta chain) is shown here with its context. This clonotype was observed a few times. The target of this receptor is not known. The sample holds no much larger clone one base away, and base qualities are not on file. V was cut back by 3 bases and J by 0 bases, leaving a gap of 10 bases between them. Sequences SGHTA (CDR1) and FQGTGA (CDR2) are obtained from the germline V gene. The CDR3 contains 15 residues, cysteine and phenylalanine counted. Only the CDR3 region is kept as DNA, spanning 45 bases read in frame from base 1. According to the study, the label for this sample's treatment or condition signals: allogeneic hematopoietic cell transplantation with graft depleted of TCRalphabeta T cells and CD19 B cells. Transplant recipients were children who received TCRalphabeta/CD19-depleted allogeneic hematopoietic cell grafts. This sample is part of a study of T-cell reconstitution after alpha-beta-depleted transplantation in children listed by TCRdb under 2016. Study-wide context: Using TCR repertoire profiling, the study followed T-cell immune reconstitution in a quantitative way in children after TCRalphabeta/CD19-depleted allogeneic hematopoietic cell transplantation. The paper's findings and limits, for the study overall: In some patients, high TCRbeta diversity at day 60 was attributed to recipient T cells and intrathymic progenitors that had survived conditioning. Over subsequent months, a decline in hyperexpanded clone frequencies was noted, and after one year, T-cell counts and TCRbeta diversity were mostly ascribed to newly produced T cells. The apparently early recovery of alphabetaT-cell counts about two months after transplant reportedly depended on only several hundred rapidly expanded clones that came from non-depleted graft cells.

The library relied on PCR. Sequenced using an Illumina HiSeq 2500. Molecular barcoding was employed in the preparation of TCR libraries, with unique molecular identifiers being used to normalize TCRbeta repertoire quantification. The raw public data were reprocessed by TCRdb itself: fastp quality trimming at Q25, MiXCR clonotype calling, in-frame beta chains only. Here each entry gathers all rows of one CDR3 protein and keeps the most common genes and DNA. Recorded for this sample are 200,000 to 300,000 distinct CDR3 sequences; over 20% of them occurred a single time. Of the sample, about 2.8% falls within the top ten clones.

The sequence links TRBV7-3 to TRBJ2-3; no D gene call is confident. Sequencing used PBMCs, obtained before TCRalphabeta/CD19-depleted stem cell transplant. The receptor comes from a girl aged 2-15 years with Fanconi anemia, due to receive a stem cell transplant. The nucleotides are TGTGCCAGCAGCTTCACCGCGACTAGCACAGATACGCAGTATTTT. Its protein reads: CASSFTATSTDTQYF.